The entry below describes one T cell receptor beta chain. The data belong to a study of blood T cell repertoires in COVID-19. Sequenced by immunoSEQ multiplex PCR; TCRdb stores in-frame clones only, minus some. The table includes around 160,000 clones, more than 75% detected once. This CDR3 contains 13 residues. Germline CDR1 LNHDA, CDR2 SQIVND (reference sequence). V lost 4 bases and J lost 6; bases outside the gene matches: 5. V is TRBV19 and J is TRBJ1-2, with 7 bases identical to TRBD1. This clonotype originated in a young man with acute or convalescent COVID-19. Sequencing was performed on peripheral blood. The chain's CDR3 is CASSRRQGDGYTF. The CDR3, as DNA: TGTGCCAGTAGTAGGCGACAGGGAGATGGCTACACCTTC.